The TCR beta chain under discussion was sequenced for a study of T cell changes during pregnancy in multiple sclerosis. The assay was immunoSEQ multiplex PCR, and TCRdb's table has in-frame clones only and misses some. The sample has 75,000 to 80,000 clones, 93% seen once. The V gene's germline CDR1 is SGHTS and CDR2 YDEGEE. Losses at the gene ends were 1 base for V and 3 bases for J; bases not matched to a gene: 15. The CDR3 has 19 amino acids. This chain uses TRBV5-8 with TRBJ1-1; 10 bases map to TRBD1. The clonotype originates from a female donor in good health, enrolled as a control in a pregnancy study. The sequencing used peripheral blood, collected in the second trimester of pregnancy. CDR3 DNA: TGTGCCAGCAGCTTGTTTTTCACGACAGGGGGCGAATTTGACACTGAAGCTTTCTTT. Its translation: CASSLFFTTGGEFDTEAFF.